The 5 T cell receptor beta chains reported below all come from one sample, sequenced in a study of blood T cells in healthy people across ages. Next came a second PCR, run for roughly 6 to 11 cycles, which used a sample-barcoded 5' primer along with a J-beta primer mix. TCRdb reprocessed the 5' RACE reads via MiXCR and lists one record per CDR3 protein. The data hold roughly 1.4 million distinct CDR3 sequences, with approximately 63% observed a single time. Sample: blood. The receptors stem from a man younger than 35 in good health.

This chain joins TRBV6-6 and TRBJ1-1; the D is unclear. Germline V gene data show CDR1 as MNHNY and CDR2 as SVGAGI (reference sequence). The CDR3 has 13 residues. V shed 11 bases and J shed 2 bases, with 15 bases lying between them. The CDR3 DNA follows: TGTGCCCTGCGAACAGACACAAACACTGAAGCTTTCTTT. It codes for CALRTDTNTEAFF.

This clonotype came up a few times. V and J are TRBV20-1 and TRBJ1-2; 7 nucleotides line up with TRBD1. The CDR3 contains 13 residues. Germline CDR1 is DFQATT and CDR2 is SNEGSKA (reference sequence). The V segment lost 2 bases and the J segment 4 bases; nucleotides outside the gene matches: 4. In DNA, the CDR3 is TGCAGTGCTAGACCACAGGGGACCTATGGCTACACCTTC. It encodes CSARPQGTYGYTF.

The CDR3 DNA follows: TGTGCCAGCAGCTTGTGGCAGGGGTCCTACGAGCAGTACTTC. Translation: CASSLWQGSYEQYF. The V gene is TRBV5-6, the J gene TRBJ2-7; weak D call: TRBD1 (6 bases). The CDR3 is 14 residues long. The V and J ends lost 1 base and 1 base respectively, with 9 bases between them. Per germline, CDR1 SGHDT and CDR2 YYEEEE.

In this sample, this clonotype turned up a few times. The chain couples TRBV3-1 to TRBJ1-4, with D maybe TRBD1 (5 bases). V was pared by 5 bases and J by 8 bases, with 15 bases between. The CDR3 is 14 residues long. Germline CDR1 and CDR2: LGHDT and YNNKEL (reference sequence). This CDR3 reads CASSNSGRAEKLFF. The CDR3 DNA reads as TGTGCCAGCAGCAACTCGGGGCGGGCCGAAAAACTGTTTTTT. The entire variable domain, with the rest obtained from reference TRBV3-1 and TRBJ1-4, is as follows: DTAVSQTPKYLVTQMGNDKSIKCEQNLGHDTMYWYKQDSKKFLKIMFSYNNKELIINETVPNRFSPKSPDKAHLNLHINSLELGDSAVYFCASSNSGRAEKLFFGSGTQLSVL.

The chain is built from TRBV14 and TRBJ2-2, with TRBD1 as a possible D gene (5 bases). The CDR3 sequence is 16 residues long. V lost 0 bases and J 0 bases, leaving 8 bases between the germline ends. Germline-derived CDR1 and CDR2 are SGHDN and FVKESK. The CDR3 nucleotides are TGTGCCAGCAGCCAAGATTGGGGCGCGAACACCGGGGAGCTGTTTTTT. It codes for CASSQDWGANTGELFF.